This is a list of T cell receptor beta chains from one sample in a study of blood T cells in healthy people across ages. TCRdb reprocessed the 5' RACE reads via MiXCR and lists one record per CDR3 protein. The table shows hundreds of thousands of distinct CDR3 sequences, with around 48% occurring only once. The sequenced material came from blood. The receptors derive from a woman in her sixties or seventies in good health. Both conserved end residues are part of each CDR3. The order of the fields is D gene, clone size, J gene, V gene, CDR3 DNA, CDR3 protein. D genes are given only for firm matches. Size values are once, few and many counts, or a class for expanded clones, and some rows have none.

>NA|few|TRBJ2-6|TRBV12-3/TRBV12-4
TGTGCCGGCAGTTCCAGGGGCTCTGGGGCCAACGTCCTGACTTTC
CAGSSRGSGANVLTF
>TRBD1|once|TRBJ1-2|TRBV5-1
TGCGCCAGCAGCTTCGAATTAAGCAGGGGGGGCGGCTACACCTTC
CASSFELSRGGGYTF
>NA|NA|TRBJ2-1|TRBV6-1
TGTGCCAGCAGTGTTGACATGGGGCCCTACAATGAGCAGTTCTTC
CASSVDMGPYNEQFF
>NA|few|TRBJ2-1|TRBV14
TGTGCCAGCAGCCTTCTTGGCGGCAATGAGCAGTTCTTC
CASSLLGGNEQFF
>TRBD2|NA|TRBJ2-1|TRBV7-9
TGTGCCAGCAGCTTACCTAGCGGGAGAGTTGACAATGAGCAGTTCTTC
CASSLPSGRVDNEQFF
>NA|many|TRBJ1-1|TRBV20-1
TGCAGTGCTGATGTGGGGGACACTGAAGCTTTCTTT
CSADVGDTEAFF
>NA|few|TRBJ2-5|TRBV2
TGTGCCAGCAAGTGGGATAGGGAGACCCAGTACTTC
CASKWDRETQYF
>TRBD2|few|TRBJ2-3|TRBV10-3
TGTGCCATCAACGGAGGACTAGCGGGAGTAGATACGCAGTATTTT
CAINGGLAGVDTQYF
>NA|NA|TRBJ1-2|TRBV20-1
TGCAGTGCTCCCCGGCAGAACTATGGCTACACCTTC
CSAPRQNYGYTF
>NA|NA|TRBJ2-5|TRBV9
TGTGCCAGCAGCGTAGACAGGACAGAGACCCAGTACTTC
CASSVDRTETQYF
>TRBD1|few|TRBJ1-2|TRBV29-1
TGCAGCGTTGATTCTGGGGACAGGGTTAGCGGCTACACCTTC
CSVDSGDRVSGYTF
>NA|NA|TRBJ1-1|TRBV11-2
TGTGCCAGCAGCTTAGATCGTAGTGAAGCTTTCTTT
CASSLDRSEAFF
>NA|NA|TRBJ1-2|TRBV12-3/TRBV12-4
TGTGCCAGCAGTTATTCCTGGGGAAGGAGAAATGATGGCTACACCTTC
CASSYSWGRRNDGYTF